This T cell receptor (beta chain) was observed in a study of OX40 agonist ivuxolimab in advanced cancers. Notes on the study in general: Partly responding patients at 0.1-3.0 mg/kg showed some of the smallest clonal expansion. CD4+ and CD8+ T cells in blood underwent clonal expansion by week 6 at 0.1 to 3.0 mg/kg. Compared with CD4+, CD8+ T cells on average had more expanded clones.

A word on this clone: Its antigen is currently unknown.

Method: immunoSEQ multiplex PCR; TCRdb's copy keeps in-frame clones and lacks some. The profile shows 40,000 to 55,000 clones, about 88% of them singletons. Cycle 7 day 1, cycle 4 day 1, and baseline were the timepoints at which blood was sampled. The germline gives CDR1 DFQATT, CDR2 SNEGSKA (reference sequence). With 7 bases removed from V and 8 bases from J, the gap between germline ends came to 15 bases. This CDR3 spans 11 amino acids. Sequences were derived from CD4+ or CD8+ T cells sorted from blood, sampled in a trial of the OX40 agonist ivuxolimab. This chain uses TRBV20-1 with TRBJ2-7; D is possibly TRBD1 (6 bases). The sequence came from an adult with an advanced solid tumor such as melanoma, head and neck, liver or kidney cancer. The DNA for the CDR3 is TGCAGTGTTAGCAGGGGCAAGAAGCAGTACTTC. It is translated as CSVSRGKKQYF.